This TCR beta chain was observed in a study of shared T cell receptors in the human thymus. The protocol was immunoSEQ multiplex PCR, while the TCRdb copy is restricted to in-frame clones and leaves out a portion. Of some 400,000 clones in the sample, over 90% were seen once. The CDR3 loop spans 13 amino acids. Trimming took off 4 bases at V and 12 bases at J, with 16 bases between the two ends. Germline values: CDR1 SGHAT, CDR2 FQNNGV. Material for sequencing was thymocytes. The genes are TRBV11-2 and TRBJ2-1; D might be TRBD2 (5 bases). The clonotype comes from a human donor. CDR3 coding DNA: TGTGCCAGCAGCTCAAAGGACTTCTGCTTGCAGTTCTTC. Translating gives CASSSKDFCLQFF.